These 14 T cell receptor beta chains were sequenced from one sample in a study of blood T cell repertoires in COVID-19. Some clones are missing from TCRdb's copy, which holds only in-frame ones; the method was immunoSEQ multiplex PCR. The table lists around 120,000 clones, around 80% of them singletons. Specimen: peripheral blood. The receptors stem from a man in his 70s with active or convalescent COVID-19.

The CDR3 sequence: CASSRVRTGGSSYNEQFF. In DNA, the CDR3 is TGCGCCAGCAGCCGTGTTAGGACAGGGGGAAGCTCCTACAATGAGCAGTTCTTC. The genes are TRBV4-1 and TRBJ2-1, with TRBD1 identical over 10 bases. The CDR3 totals 18 residues. Trimming at V came to 4 bases and at J to 0 bases, leaving 9 bases not matched to a gene. The germline V gene encodes CDR1 MGHRA and CDR2 YSYEKL.

This chain joins TRBV11-2 and TRBJ2-2, with D unresolved. Germline values: CDR1 SGHAT, CDR2 FQNNGV. The length of the CDR3 is 15 residues. Trimming shortened V by 1 base and J by 0 bases, and 6 bases separated the two germline ends. As DNA, the CDR3 is TGTGCCAGCAGCTTAGTGCGGTCGAACACCGGGGAGCTGTTTTTT. Its translation: CASSLVRSNTGELFF.

As regards this clone: It may be a read error: a sequence one base away is much more abundant. This chain joins TRBV3-1 (or the pseudogene TRBV3-2) and TRBJ1-3, with TRBD1 matching over 7 bases. V gave up 4 bases and J gave up 3 bases; unmatched junction bases: 0. Germline V gene sequence: CDR1 LGHDT, CDR2 YNNKEL (reference sequence). The CDR3 has 13 residues. For the CDR3, the DNA is TGTGCCAGCAGCCCAGGGGGTGGAAACACCATATATTTT. The encoded protein is CASSPGGGNTIYF.

The chain couples TRBV21-1 to TRBJ2-1; the table's D call, TRBD1, was not checked against the DNA. TRBV21-1 is marked as a pseudogene. The CDR3 is 16 residues long. The CDR3 here is CASSKVRRTGRNEQFF. The CDR3 DNA reads TGTGCCAGCAGCAAAGTAAGGCGGACAGGGAGAAATGAGCAGTTCTTC.

The V and J genes are TRBV10-1 and TRBJ2-3; 7 bases map to TRBD2. The CDR3 covers 12 residues. CDR1 and CDR2 (germline): WNHNN, SYGVQD (reference sequence). V lost 4 bases, J lost 5 bases, and 0 bases stayed unmatched. The CDR3 DNA sequence: TGCGCCAGCAGTGCTAGCGGAGATACGCAGTATTTT. Its translation is CASSASGDTQYF.

The rearrangement links TRBV5-1 to TRBJ1-2; TRBD1 is a possible D gene (5 bases). In germline, CDR1 is SGHRS, CDR2 YFSETQ. The CDR3 is 14 amino acids. The germline V and J ends were trimmed by 0 bases and 5 bases, with 11 bases remaining between them. CDR3 sequence reads: CASSLGHGTYGYTF. Here the CDR3 DNA reads TGCGCCAGCAGCTTGGGACATGGGACTTATGGCTACACCTTC. Based on the CDR3 plus reference TRBV5-1 and TRBJ1-2, the full variable domain is KAGVTQTPRYLIKTRGQQVTLSCSPISGHRSVSWYQQTPGQGLQFLFEYFSETQRNKGNFPGRFSGRQFSNSRSEMNVSTLELGDSALYLCASSLGHGTYGYTFGSGTRLTVV.

CDR3 nucleotide sequence: TGTGCCAGCAGCCTTCAGGTCTATAATTCACCCCTCCACTTT. This codes for CASSLQVYNSPLHF. This chain joins TRBV5-8 and TRBJ1-6; no firm D call. This CDR3 has 14 residues. In germline, CDR1 is SGHTS, CDR2 YDEGEE. V lost 4 bases to trimming and J lost 3 bases, with 8 bases between them.

The V gene is TRBV5-1, the J gene TRBJ1-6; 8 bases are a match to TRBD1. Germline V gene lookup returns CDR1 SGHRS and CDR2 YFSETQ. The CDR3 is made up of 17 amino acids. The trim removed 5 bases at V and 1 base at J, leaving 8 bases unmatched. The chain's CDR3 is CASRLRQGRSYNSPLHF. The CDR3 bases are TGCGCCAGCAGACTTCGACAGGGGAGATCCTATAATTCACCCCTCCACTTT.

This sequence joins TRBV9 and TRBJ2-2, with 8 bases aligning to TRBD2. Per the germline V gene, CDR1 is SGDLS and CDR2 is YYNGEE. V lost 1 base to trimming and J lost 0 bases; unmatched junction nucleotides: 8. The CDR3 covers 18 residues. CDR3 loop: CASSVPSSGGANTGELFF. CDR3 coding DNA: TGTGCCAGCAGCGTACCTTCCTCGGGGGGGGCGAACACCGGGGAGCTGTTTTTT.

This clone was detected only once. The CDR3 reads CASSGTRTNEKLFF. The CDR3 DNA follows: TGTGCCAGCAGCGGGACAAGAACTAATGAAAAACTGTTTTTT. The chain has TRBV2 and TRBJ1-4, with D tentatively TRBD1 (6 bases). CDR1 and CDR2 (germline): SNHLY, FYNNEI. V shed 6 bases and J shed 1 base, with 9 bases lying between them. The CDR3 runs to 14 residues. The whole variable domain, filled in from reference TRBV2 and TRBJ1-4, reads EPEVTQTPSHQVTQMGQEVILRCVPISNHLYFYWYRQILGQKVEFLVSFYNNEISEKSEIFDDQFSVERPDGSNFTLKIRSTKLEDSAMYFCASSGTRTNEKLFFGSGTQLSVL.

This clone was counted a few times. J is TRBJ1-4 and V is TRBV5-6; 8 bases align to TRBD1. The V gene end was trimmed by 4 bases and the J gene end by 7 bases; junction bases not matched to a gene: 6. The CDR3 consists of 14 residues. Germline CDR1 SGHDT, CDR2 YYEEEE. The CDR3 nucleotides are TGTGCCAGCAGCGAGACAGGGGTCACTGAAAAACTGTTTTTT. It translates to CASSETGVTEKLFF.

The genes are TRBV2 and TRBJ1-3; TRBD1 matches 7 bases. CDR1 and CDR2 (germline): SNHLY, FYNNEI. Trimming at V came to 6 bases and at J to 4 bases, leaving 9 bases not matched to a gene. There are 15 residues in the CDR3. DNA of the CDR3: TGTGCCAGCAGCCTACAGGGGATCGAAGGAAACACCATATATTTT. This encodes CASSLQGIEGNTIYF.

This chain joins TRBV19 and TRBJ2-2, with D perhaps matching TRBD2 (5 bases). Germline-derived CDR1 and CDR2 are LNHDA and SQIVND (reference sequence). This CDR3 has 16 amino acids. The V end was cut by 1 base, the J end by 0 bases, with 9 bases between. The CDR3 nucleotides read TGTGCCAGTAGTATAGTGAGAGGGACGAACACCGGGGAGCTGTTTTTT. It specifies CASSIVRGTNTGELFF.

The V gene is TRBV7-2, the J gene TRBJ2-1; 8 nucleotides agree with TRBD2. V lost 3 bases and J lost 7; bases outside the gene matches: 5. From germline, CDR1 is SGHTA and CDR2 FQGNSA. CDR3 length: 14 amino acids. CDR3 sequence (DNA): TGTGCCAGCAGCTTGGGCCTAGCGGGTAATGAGCAGTTCTTC. Translated, it gives CASSLGLAGNEQFF.